The rows below give T cell receptor beta chains drawn from one sample of a study of T-cell reconstitution after alpha-beta-depleted transplantation in children. One entry per CDR3 protein, called by TCRdb with MiXCR from the PCR reads. The data contain about 600,000 distinct CDR3 sequences, under 12% of them singletons. Here the sequenced sample was PBMCs from the stem cell graft donor, taken from the stem cell graft. The receptors derive from a human donor who donated a stem cell graft to a child with acute myeloid leukemia. Each CDR3 is given with its conserved first and last residue. D genes are given only for firm matches. A clone size is listed for some rows: how often the clone was seen (once, few, many), or a class if it is expanded.

clone size,V gene,D gene,J gene,CDR3 DNA,CDR3 protein
.,TRBV7-6,TRBD1,TRBJ2-7,TGTGCCAGCAGCCCCAACAGGGGGCAGGGAGAGCAGTACTTC,CASSPNRGQGEQYF
few,TRBV5-1,.,TRBJ2-7,TGCGCCAGCAGCTTGGCCGGGAGACTCTACGAGCAGTACTTC,CASSLAGRLYEQYF
many,TRBV27,.,TRBJ1-3,TGTGCCAGCAGTTTAGGTGACCCGGGGGCAAACACCATATATTTT,CASSLGDPGANTIYF
many,TRBV29-1,.,TRBJ2-1,TGCAGCGTTGAACGCGATCACAATGAGCAGTTCTTC,CSVERDHNEQFF
few,TRBV10-3,TRBD2,TRBJ2-5,TGTGCCATCAGTGGGCGGGAGGGTGAGACCCAGTACTTC,CAISGREGETQYF
few,TRBV11-2,TRBD2,TRBJ2-1,TGTGCCAGCAGCTTACGGACTAGCAATGAGCAGTTCTTC,CASSLRTSNEQFF
.,TRBV5-1,.,TRBJ2-5,TGCGCCAGCAGCAAGGACGGACAAGAGACCCAGTACTTC,CASSKDGQETQYF
.,TRBV14,TRBD1,TRBJ1-2,TGTGCCAGCAGCCTGACAGGGGGGACTAGGGACTATGGCTACACCTTC,CASSLTGGTRDYGYTF
.,TRBV3-1,.,TRBJ2-5,TGTGCCAGCAGCCAAGAAGAAGGGCGGATAAAGGAGACCCAGTACTTC,CASSQEEGRIKETQYF
.,TRBV4-3,.,TRBJ2-2,TGCGCCAGCAGCCAAGATGGGCAGGGAGTGGTCACCGGGGAGCTGTTTTTT,CASSQDGQGVVTGELFF
few,TRBV6-1,.,TRBJ2-2,TGTGCCAGCAGTGAAAGGCTAGCCACCGGGGAGCTGTTTTTT,CASSERLATGELFF
.,TRBV7-2,.,TRBJ2-1,TGTGCCAGCTCAAAGGGACTCTTCACAAATGAGCAGTTCTTC,CASSKGLFTNEQFF
.,TRBV2,.,TRBJ2-3,TGTGCCAGCAGCCGTACCAGGGGAGAAGGTACGCAGTATTTT,CASSRTRGEGTQYF
.,TRBV2,.,TRBJ2-1,TGTGCCCCCAAGCTGGGGGCCCGGTCTTACAATGAGCAGTTCTTC,CAPKLGARSYNEQFF
many,TRBV12-3/TRBV12-4,.,TRBJ2-2,TGTGCCAGCAGTCGCGTCACCGGGGAGCTGTTTTTT,CASSRVTGELFF
few,TRBV5-1,.,TRBJ2-4,TGCGCCAGCAGCTTGCCCTCCCTAGCCAAAAACATTCAGTACTTC,CASSLPSLAKNIQYF
.,TRBV7-2,.,TRBJ2-5,TGTGCCAGCAGCTTATACGCCCTTGGGACCCAGTACTTC,CASSLYALGTQYF
few,TRBV12-3/TRBV12-4,TRBD1,TRBJ2-7,TGTGCCAGCAGTTTTGAAAGGGGGCCCTACGAGCAGTACTTC,CASSFERGPYEQYF
.,TRBV9,.,TRBJ2-2,TGTGCCAGCAGCGGAAAAAGCGTGACCGGGGAGCTGTTTTTT,CASSGKSVTGELFF
few,TRBV12-3/TRBV12-4,.,TRBJ1-3,TGTGCCGTTGCAGGCAACTTAAACACCATATATTTT,CAVAGNLNTIYF
many,TRBV28,TRBD2,TRBJ2-3,TGTGCCAGCAGAAAGATAGCGGGAGGTGTTACAGATACGCAGTATTTT,CASRKIAGGVTDTQYF
.,TRBV4-2,.,TRBJ2-5,TGTGCCAGCAGCCACCCCCCGGACACGTTGTCACGAGGGACCCAGTACTTC,CASSHPPDTLSRGTQYF
.,TRBV12-3/TRBV12-4,TRBD1,TRBJ1-5,TGTGCCAGCAGCCCCCGGGGACTCAGGGGGAGTCAGCCCCAGCATTTT,CASSPRGLRGSQPQHF
many,TRBV20-1,TRBD2,TRBJ2-7,TGCAGTGCTAAGGGGACGGCGGGAGGAGCGTTCTACGAGCAGTACTTC,CSAKGTAGGAFYEQYF
.,TRBV20-1,.,TRBJ2-1,TGCAGTGCTCCCTGGACCAACGGCGGCAATGAGCAGTTCTTC,CSAPWTNGGNEQFF
many,TRBV29-1,.,TRBJ2-7,TGCAGCGTGGAGGGGACCTACGAGCAGTACTTC,CSVEGTYEQYF
many,TRBV20-1,TRBD2,TRBJ2-7,TGCAGTGCACGTAAGCGGGAGAGGGCCTACGAGCAGTACTTC,CSARKRERAYEQYF
.,TRBV7-9,TRBD1,TRBJ2-5,TGTGCCAGCAGCCCTACAGGGGCGTGGGAAGAGACCCAGTACTTC,CASSPTGAWEETQYF
.,TRBV20-1,TRBD2,TRBJ2-3,TGCAGTGCCCCCGCCCGACTAGCGGGATGGATAGATACGCAGTATTTT,CSAPARLAGWIDTQYF
few,TRBV14,.,TRBJ2-4,TGTGCCAGCACCAGGGGCATTCAGTACTTC,CASTRGIQYF
few,TRBV29-1,.,TRBJ1-3,TGCAGCGTTGAAGAAGACATACGACTCGGGAACACCATATATTTT,CSVEEDIRLGNTIYF
many,TRBV6-5,.,TRBJ2-3,TGTGCCAGCGGCATTACAGATACGCAGTATTTT,CASGITDTQYF
many,TRBV5-6,.,TRBJ1-5,TGTGCCAGCAGCTTGGGGGTTTCACAGCCCCAGCATTTT,CASSLGVSQPQHF
.,TRBV5-5,.,TRBJ1-5,TGTGCCAGCAGGATCGAGGGACTAAGCAATCAGCCCCAGCATTTT,CASRIEGLSNQPQHF
many,TRBV6-2/TRBV6-3,.,TRBJ1-1,TGTGCCAGCAGTGGGGGGGCATTCCTCCCCACTGAAGCTTTCTTT,CASSGGAFLPTEAFF
many,TRBV20-1,.,TRBJ1-1,TGCAGTGCTAGAGATCTAACGGGAACAGCTTTCTTT,CSARDLTGTAFF
many,TRBV5-1,.,TRBJ1-2,TGCGCCAGCAGCTTGGAGGGGGGGCCGCTTGATGGCTACACCTTC,CASSLEGGPLDGYTF
.,TRBV20-1,TRBD2,TRBJ2-1,TGCAGTGCTGCCCCCGGGACTAGCGGTTTAAATGAGCAGTTCTTC,CSAAPGTSGLNEQFF
.,TRBV29-1,TRBD2,TRBJ2-1,TGCAGCGCCGGGACTAGCGGGCGCCCGGGCGTCAATGAGCAGTTCTTC,CSAGTSGRPGVNEQFF
.,TRBV5-1,TRBD2,TRBJ2-5,TGCGCCAGCAGCACGGGGACTATACTTGGGGAGACCCAGTACTTC,CASSTGTILGETQYF
many,TRBV29-1,.,TRBJ1-1,TGCAGCGTTTTCCCGGACGTAAACACTGAAGCTTTCTTT,CSVFPDVNTEAFF
few,TRBV20-1,TRBD2,TRBJ2-7,TGCAGTGCCATACTAGCGGGAGAAGGGAAGGCGGGCGAGCAGTACTTC,CSAILAGEGKAGEQYF
few,TRBV12-3/TRBV12-4,.,TRBJ2-7,TGTGCCAGCAGTTTAATCCGGGCAGCGAACTACGAGCAGTACTTC,CASSLIRAANYEQYF
many,TRBV30,TRBD2,TRBJ2-7,TGTGCCTGGAATCTGCGGGAGGAAGGCGAGCAGTACTTC,CAWNLREEGEQYF
.,TRBV20-1,.,TRBJ2-7,TGCAGTGCAACCGATTTGGCGAGAAGCTACGAGCAGTACTTC,CSATDLARSYEQYF
few,TRBV20-1,.,TRBJ2-7,TGCTGTGCTTATTCATCTAAAGCGGGCAAGAGCTCCTACGAGCAGTACTTC,CCAYSSKAGKSSYEQYF
many,TRBV5-6,TRBD2,TRBJ2-7,TGTGCCAGCAGCCGAAGACTAGCGGCAGCCTACGAGCAGTACTTC,CASSRRLAAAYEQYF
many,TRBV29-1,.,TRBJ1-1,TGCAGCGTTGGACAAGCGAACACTGAAGCTTTCTTT,CSVGQANTEAFF
.,TRBV29-1,TRBD1,TRBJ2-7,TGCAGCGCCTGGGACAGGGGAGGCGAGCAGTACTTC,CSAWDRGGEQYF
.,TRBV11-2,TRBD1,TRBJ2-4,TGTGCCAGCAGCTTAGTCGGGGGACAGGGGGGATGGGCCAAAAACATTCAGTACTTC,CASSLVGGQGGWAKNIQYF
many,TRBV5-1,TRBD1,TRBJ2-1,TGCGCCAGCAGCTTGGTAGGACAGGGGGCCAATGAGCAGTTCTTC,CASSLVGQGANEQFF
.,TRBV7-9,.,TRBJ2-4,TGTGCCAGCAGCCCATGGGGGGCCCCGGTTCAGTACTTC,CASSPWGAPVQYF
once,TRBV7-8,TRBD1,TRBJ1-2,TGTGCCAGCACCCGGATCACCGGGACAGGGGTTTTTAACTATGGCTACACCTTC,CASTRITGTGVFNYGYTF
few,TRBV4-3,.,TRBJ2-7,TGCGCCAGCAGCCACCCCCCTTTCTACGAGCAGTACTTC,CASSHPPFYEQYF
few,TRBV13,.,TRBJ1-1,TGTGCCAGCAGCAAGTTTGCGACGGGCCCAAGGACTGAAGCTTTCTTT,CASSKFATGPRTEAFF